This T cell receptor beta chain appears in the sequencing data of a study of CD8 T cells in ankylosing spondylitis. Concerning this clonotype itself: Its antigen is still unknown.

V shed 5 bases and J 11 bases; nucleotides not matched to a gene: 8. CDR3 length: 13 amino acids. Germline V gene sequence: CDR1 DFQATT, CDR2 SNEGSKA (reference sequence). Molecular-barcoded quantitative 5'-RACE produced these TCR beta libraries. TCRdb reprocessed the 5' RACE reads with MiXCR, giving one entry per CDR3 protein. The data contain about 250,000 distinct CDR3 sequences, roughly a third of them singletons. Study results and caveats: Seemingly characteristic of ankylosing spondylitis blood was a TCR beta motif consisting of 7 or 8 highly homologous variants. The study looked at matched synovial fluid samples from ankylosing spondylitis patients. Disease-linked clones were reported to be significantly enriched there.

The sample comprised blood, either unsorted or a sorted T cell fraction (not recorded which). This sequence was found in a male donor with ankylosing spondylitis or in good health (not recorded which). The chain joins TRBV20-1 to TRBJ2-1, with 11 bases identical to TRBD2. This chain's CDR3 is CSAVSGGAIQQFF. CDR3 DNA: TGCAGTGCTGTTAGCGGGGGGGCCATACAGCAGTTCTTC.